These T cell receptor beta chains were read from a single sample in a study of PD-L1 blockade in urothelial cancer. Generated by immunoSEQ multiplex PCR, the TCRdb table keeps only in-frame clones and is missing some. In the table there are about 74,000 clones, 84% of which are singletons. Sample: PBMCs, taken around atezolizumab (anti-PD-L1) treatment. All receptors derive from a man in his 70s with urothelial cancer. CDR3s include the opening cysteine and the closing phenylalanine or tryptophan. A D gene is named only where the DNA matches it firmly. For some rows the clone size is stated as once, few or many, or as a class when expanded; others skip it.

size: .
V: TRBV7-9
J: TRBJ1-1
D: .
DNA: TGTGCCAGCAGCCGCGGGACGTCGAACACTGAAGCTTTCTTT
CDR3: CASSRGTSNTEAFF

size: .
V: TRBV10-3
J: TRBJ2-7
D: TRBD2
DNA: TGTGCCATCAGTGAGAGCAATTCGGGGGGGGAGCAGTACTTC
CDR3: CAISESNSGGEQYF

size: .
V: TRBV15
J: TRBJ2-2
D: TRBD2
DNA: TGTGCCACCAGCAGAGACGGGAGGGTCACCGGGGAGCTGTTTTTT
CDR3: CATSRDGRVTGELFF

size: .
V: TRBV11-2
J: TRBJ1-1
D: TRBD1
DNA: TGTGCCAGCAGCTTGGGACAGGGATGGTTCGCTGAAGCTTTCTTT
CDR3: CASSLGQGWFAEAFF

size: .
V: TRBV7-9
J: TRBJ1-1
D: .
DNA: TGTGCCAGCAGCTTAGACAGAAACACTGAAGCTTTCTTT
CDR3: CASSLDRNTEAFF

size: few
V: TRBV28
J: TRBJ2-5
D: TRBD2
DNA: TGTGCCAGCAGTTTCCTGGCGGGAGGGGTCCAAGAGACCCAGTACTTC
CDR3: CASSFLAGGVQETQYF

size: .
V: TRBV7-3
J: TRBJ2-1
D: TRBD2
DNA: TGTGCCAGCAGTTCTGGACTAGCGGGAGTTGAGCAGTTCTTC
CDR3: CASSSGLAGVEQFF

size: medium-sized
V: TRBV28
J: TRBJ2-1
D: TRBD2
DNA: TGTGCCAGCAGTTTATTGGATAGCGGGTCCAATGAGCAGTTCTTC
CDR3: CASSLLDSGSNEQFF

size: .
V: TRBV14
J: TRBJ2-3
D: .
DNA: TGTGCCAGCAGCCAATACTCCTCGGGTACGCAGTATTTT
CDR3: CASSQYSSGTQYF

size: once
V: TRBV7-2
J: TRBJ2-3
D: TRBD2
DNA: TGTGCCAGCAGCTTCGGTAGCGGGGTGGGGGCAGATACGCAGTATTTT
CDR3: CASSFGSGVGADTQYF

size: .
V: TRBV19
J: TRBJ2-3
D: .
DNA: TGTGCCAGTAGTGATAGCGGTAGCACAGATACGCAGTATTTT
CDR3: CASSDSGSTDTQYF

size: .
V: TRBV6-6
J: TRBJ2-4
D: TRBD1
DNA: TGTGCCAGCAGTTACGGCACAGGGGAAAACATTCAGTACTTC
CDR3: CASSYGTGENIQYF

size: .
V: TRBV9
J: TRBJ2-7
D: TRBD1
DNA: TGTGCCAGCAGCATGAACCCTCAGACAGGGGAAACCTACGAGCAGTACTTC
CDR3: CASSMNPQTGETYEQYF

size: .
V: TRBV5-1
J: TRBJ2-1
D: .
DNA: TGCGCCAGCAGCTTGGGAGGGTCAGTCACCAATGAGCAGTTCTTC
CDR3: CASSLGGSVTNEQFF

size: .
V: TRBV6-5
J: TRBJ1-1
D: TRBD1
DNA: TGTGCCAGCAGTCTTTCCGTACAGGGGGCTGAAGCTTTCTTT
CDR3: CASSLSVQGAEAFF

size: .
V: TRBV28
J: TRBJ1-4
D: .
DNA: TGTGCCAGCAGTTTATCAGGGGCAAGGGCGGCGGAAAAACTGTTTTTT
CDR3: CASSLSGARAAEKLFF

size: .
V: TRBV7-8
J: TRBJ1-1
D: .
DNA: TGTGCCAGCAGCCTGGGACTCGAGAACACTGAAGCTTTCTTT
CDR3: CASSLGLENTEAFF

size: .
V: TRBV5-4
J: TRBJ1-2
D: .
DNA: TGTGCCAGCAGCGCTCAGGATAGGGGTGGCTACACCTTC
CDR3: CASSAQDRGGYTF

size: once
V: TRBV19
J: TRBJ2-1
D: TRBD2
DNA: TGTGCCAGTAGTATAGGGATAGCGGGAGGGGGGAATGAGCAGTTCTTC
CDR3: CASSIGIAGGGNEQFF

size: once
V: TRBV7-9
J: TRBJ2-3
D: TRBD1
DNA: TGTGCCAGCAGCTTAGGGGCCCGGACAGGGGAAGTGGATACGCAGTATTTT
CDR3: CASSLGARTGEVDTQYF

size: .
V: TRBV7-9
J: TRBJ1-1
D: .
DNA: TGTGCCAGCAGCGTAAGTGGGGGGAGTGGAGCTTTCTTT
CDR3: CASSVSGGSGAFF

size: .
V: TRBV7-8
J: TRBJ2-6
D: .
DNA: TGTGCCAGCAGCTCGGGACGGACTACCTCTGGGGCCAACGTCCTGACTTTC
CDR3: CASSSGRTTSGANVLTF

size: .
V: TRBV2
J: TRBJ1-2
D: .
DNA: TGTGCCAGCAGAACGGACAGCGATGGCTACACCTTC
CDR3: CASRTDSDGYTF

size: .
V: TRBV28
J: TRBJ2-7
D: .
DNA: TGTGCCAGCAGTTCGGTCGGGGAGGAACCCTACGAGCAGTACTTC
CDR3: CASSSVGEEPYEQYF

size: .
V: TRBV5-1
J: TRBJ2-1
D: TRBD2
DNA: TGCGCCAGCAGGGGAGGGGCCAGGGAGCAGTTCTTC
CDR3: CASRGGAREQFF

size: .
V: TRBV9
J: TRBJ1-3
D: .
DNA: TGTGCCAGCAGCGCCTCCGTTGGTCTAGACTCTGGAAACACCATATATTTT
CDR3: CASSASVGLDSGNTIYF

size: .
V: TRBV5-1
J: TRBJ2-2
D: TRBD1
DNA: TGCGCCAGCAGCCCCGGGACAGGGCGGGTCGGGGAGCTGTTTTTT
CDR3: CASSPGTGRVGELFF